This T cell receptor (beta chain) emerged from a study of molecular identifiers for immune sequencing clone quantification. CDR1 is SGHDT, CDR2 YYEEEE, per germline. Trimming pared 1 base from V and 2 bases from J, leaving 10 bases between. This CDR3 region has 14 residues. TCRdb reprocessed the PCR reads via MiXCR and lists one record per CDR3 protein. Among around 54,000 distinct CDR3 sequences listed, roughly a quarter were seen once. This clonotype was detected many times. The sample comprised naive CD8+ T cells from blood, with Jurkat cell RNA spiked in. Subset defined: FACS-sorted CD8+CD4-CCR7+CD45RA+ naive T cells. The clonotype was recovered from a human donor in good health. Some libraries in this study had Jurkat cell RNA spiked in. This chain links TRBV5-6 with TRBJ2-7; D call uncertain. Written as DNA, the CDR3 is TGTGCCAGCAGCTTGTTTACTAAACCCTACGAGCAGTACTTC. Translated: CASSLFTKPYEQYF.